A single TCR beta chain is shown here with its context. Its target is unknown. Possible read error: a much larger clone is one base away. The conserved final phenylalanine or tryptophan is absent from the CDR3, which likely points to a read error. The authors sequenced patients whose flow cytometry had shown CD8+CD57+ cell expansion. TCR beta VDJ and CDR3 profiling used genomic DNA as template. TCRdb used MiXCR to reprocess the reads, holding one entry per CDR3 protein. The data contain a few hundred thousand distinct CDR3 sequences, under 50% of them singletons. The germline V gene has CDR1 MNHEY and CDR2 SVGAGI. Trimming shortened V by 8 bases and J by 2 bases, and 17 bases separated the two germline ends. This CDR3 has 15 residues. These data originate in a study of CD8+CD57+ T cells in acquired aplastic anemia. Study outcomes and limitations: The study identified more than 25 CD8+ CDR3 sequences shared by patients and controls.

The sequence came from a human donor with aplastic anemia. The sample comprised sorted CD4+, CD8+, or CD8+CD57+ T cells (not recorded which) from PBMCs. The V call is TRBV6-5, the J call TRBJ2-3; a possible D gene is TRBD1 (5 bases). CDR3 loop: CASAGQWGDTDTQYL. CDR3 sequence (DNA): TGTGCCAGCGCTGGTCAGTGGGGCGACACAGATACGCAGTATCTT.